This note documents a single TCR beta chain sequence. Germline CDR1 reads SGHNT; CDR2 reads YYREEE (reference sequence). This CDR3 is 12 amino acids long. The V and J ends lost 3 bases and 7 bases respectively, with 10 bases between them. This entry belongs to a study of cytomegalovirus exposure and HLA in healthy donors. The PCR used 60 Vbeta and 13 Jbeta primers. Using immunoSEQ multiplex PCR, the repertoire was profiled, and TCRdb retains in-frame clones only, with some absent. The sample has 150,000 to 200,000 clones, around 81% seen once; the top ten hold around 1.9%. This TCR derives from a woman between 25 and 40 years old in good health and CMV-seropositive. Sample: PBMCs. J is TRBJ1-1 and V is TRBV5-4, with D perhaps matching TRBD1 (5 bases). CDR3 loop: CASSSGLDEAFF. The CDR3 nucleotides are TGTGCCAGCAGCTCGGGACTAGATGAAGCTTTCTTT.